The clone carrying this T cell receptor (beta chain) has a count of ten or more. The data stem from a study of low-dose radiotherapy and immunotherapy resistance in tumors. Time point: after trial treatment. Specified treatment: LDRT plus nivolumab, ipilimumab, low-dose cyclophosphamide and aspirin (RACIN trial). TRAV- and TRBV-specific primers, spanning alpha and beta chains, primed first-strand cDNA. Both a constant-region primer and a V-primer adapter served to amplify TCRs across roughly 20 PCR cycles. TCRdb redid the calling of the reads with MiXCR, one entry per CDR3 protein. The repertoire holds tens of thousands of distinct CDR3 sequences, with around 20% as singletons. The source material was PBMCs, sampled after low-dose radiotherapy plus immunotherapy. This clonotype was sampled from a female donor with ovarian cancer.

CDR3 amino acids: CASSREGVRGYEQYF. The CDR3 region has the DNA TGTGCCAGCAGTCGGGAAGGGGTTAGAGGGTACGAGCAGTACTTC. The chain links TRBV6-2 or TRBV6-3 to TRBJ2-7; either TRBD1 or TRBD2 may supply D (5 bases each). V was trimmed by 5 bases and J by 4 bases, leaving 18 bases between them. The CDR3 length is 15 residues. Germline CDR1 is MNHEY and CDR2 is SVGEGT.